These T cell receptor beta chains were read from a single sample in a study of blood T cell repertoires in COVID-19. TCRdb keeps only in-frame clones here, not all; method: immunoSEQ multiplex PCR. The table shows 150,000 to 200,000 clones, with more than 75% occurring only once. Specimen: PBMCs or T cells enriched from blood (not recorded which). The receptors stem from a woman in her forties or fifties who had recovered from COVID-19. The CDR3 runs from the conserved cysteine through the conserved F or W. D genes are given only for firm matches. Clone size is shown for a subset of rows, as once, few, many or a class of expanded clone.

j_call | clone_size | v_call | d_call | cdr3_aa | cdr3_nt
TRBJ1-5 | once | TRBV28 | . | CASSPPGGWQPQHF | TGTGCCAGCAGCCCCCCTGGGGGCTGGCAGCCCCAGCATTTT
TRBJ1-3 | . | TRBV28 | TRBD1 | CASSSPGQGSGNTIYF | TGTGCCAGCAGTTCTCCGGGACAGGGCTCTGGAAACACCATATATTTT
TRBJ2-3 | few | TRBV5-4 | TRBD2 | CASTSGRSTDTQYF | TGTGCCAGCACGAGCGGGAGAAGCACAGATACGCAGTATTTT
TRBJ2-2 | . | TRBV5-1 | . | CASSLDVGDTGELFF | TGCGCCAGCAGCTTGGATGTCGGTGACACCGGGGAGCTGTTTTTT
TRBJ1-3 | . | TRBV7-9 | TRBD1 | CASSSPGTGGNTIYF | TGTGCCAGCAGCTCCCCCGGGACAGGGGGGAACACCATATATTTT
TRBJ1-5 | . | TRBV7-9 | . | CASSLSGGSNQPQHF | TGTGCCAGCAGCTTATCGGGCGGGAGCAATCAGCCCCAGCATTTT
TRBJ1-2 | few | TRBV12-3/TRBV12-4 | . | CASSRSTAYGYTF | TGTGCCAGCAGCCGTTCGACAGCCTATGGCTACACCTTC
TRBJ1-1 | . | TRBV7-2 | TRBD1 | CASSWGQLYTEAFF | TGTGCCAGCAGCTGGGGACAGCTTTACACTGAAGCTTTCTTT
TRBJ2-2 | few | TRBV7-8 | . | CASVSRVFTNTGELFF | TGTGCCAGCGTTTCGCGGGTGTTTACGAACACCGGGGAGCTGTTTTTT
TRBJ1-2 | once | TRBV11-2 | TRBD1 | CASSLGGQGARGYTF | TGTGCCAGCAGCTTAGGCGGTCAGGGGGCGCGGGGCTACACCTTC
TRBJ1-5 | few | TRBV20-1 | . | CSASDGGNQPQHF | TGCAGTGCCAGTGACGGAGGCAATCAGCCCCAGCATTTT
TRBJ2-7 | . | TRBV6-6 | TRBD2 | CASNPSGGVYEQYF | TGTGCCAGCAACCCTAGCGGAGGGGTCTACGAGCAGTACTTC
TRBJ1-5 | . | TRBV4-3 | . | CASSADTGVGPQHF | TGCGCCAGCAGCGCTGACACGGGGGTGGGGCCCCAGCATTTT
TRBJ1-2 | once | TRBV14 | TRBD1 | CASSRGTESANYGYTF | TGTGCCAGCAGCCGCGGGACAGAATCCGCTAACTATGGCTACACCTTC
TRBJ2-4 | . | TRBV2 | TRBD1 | CASKETGWIYF | TGTGCCAGCAAGGAGACAGGGTGGATCTACTTC
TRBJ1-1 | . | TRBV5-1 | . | CASSAREGGLNTEAFF | TGCGCCAGCAGCGCCCGAGAAGGGGGATTGAACACTGAAGCTTTCTTT
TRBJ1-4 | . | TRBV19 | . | CASSTSAGTFGKLFF | TGTGCCAGTAGTACCTCTGCAGGGACTTTTGGAAAACTGTTTTTT
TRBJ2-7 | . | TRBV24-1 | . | CATSDQAVSPYEQYF | TGTGCCACCAGTGACCAAGCCGTGAGCCCCTACGAGCAGTACTTC
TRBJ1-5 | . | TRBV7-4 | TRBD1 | CASSFSSGLTGEVSNQPQHF | TGTGCCAGCAGCTTCTCATCTGGGCTGACAGGGGAGGTAAGCAATCAGCCCCAGCATTTT
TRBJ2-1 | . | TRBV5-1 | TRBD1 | CASSKRTGADEQFF | TGCGCCAGCAGTAAACGGACAGGGGCTGATGAGCAGTTCTTC
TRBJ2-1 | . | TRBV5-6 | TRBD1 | CASRVAGGGEQFF | TGTGCCAGCAGAGTAGCAGGGGGTGGTGAGCAGTTCTTC
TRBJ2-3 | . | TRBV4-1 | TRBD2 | CASSQAPTSGRRTDTQYF | TGCGCCAGCAGCCAAGCCCCGACTAGCGGGAGACGCACAGATACGCAGTATTTT
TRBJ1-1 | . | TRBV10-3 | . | CAIISSPLNTEAFF | TGTGCCATCATCTCCAGTCCTCTGAACACTGAAGCTTTCTTT
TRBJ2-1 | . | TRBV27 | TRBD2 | CASSSNWGAGGVYNEQFF | TGTGCCAGCAGCTCGAATTGGGGAGCGGGAGGGGTCTACAATGAGCAGTTCTTC
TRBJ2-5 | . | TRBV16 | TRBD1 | CASSLHRQGQETQYF | TGTGCCAGCAGCCTCCACCGACAGGGTCAAGAGACCCAGTACTTC
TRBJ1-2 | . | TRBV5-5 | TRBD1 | CASSLGRQGSGYTF | TGTGCCAGCAGCTTGGGGAGACAGGGGAGCGGCTACACCTTC
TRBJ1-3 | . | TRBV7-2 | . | CASSLASLRGNTIYF | TGTGCCAGCAGCTTAGCGTCTTTGAGAGGAAACACCATATATTTT
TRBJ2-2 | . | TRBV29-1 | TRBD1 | CSSRQGRNTGELFF | TGCAGCTCTAGACAGGGTAGGAACACCGGGGAGCTGTTTTTT
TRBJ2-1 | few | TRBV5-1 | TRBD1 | CASSLGEGASYNEQFF | TGCGCCAGCAGCTTGGGTGAGGGGGCGAGTTACAATGAGCAGTTCTTC